The source of this T cell receptor (beta chain) is a study of blood T cell repertoires in COVID-19 (dated by TCRdb to 2018 to 2020). For context, the study as a whole: Collaborator samples came from the United States, Italy and Spain and covered acute and convalescent phases of COVID-19. The material from the prospective study consisted of cDNA or gDNA derived from T cells, B-cell-depleted T cells, or PBMCs. The dataset comprised deeply sampled blood TCRbeta repertoires from subjects exposed to, actively infected with, or recovered from COVID-19. The repertoires were made available in a free public database intended to serve as a resource for research on the immune response to SARS-CoV-2. The samples were drawn from the first 160 participants of the ongoing ImmuneRACE study and from about 1,200 subjects provided by 6 global collaborators. Nearly every sample came with metadata listing a de-identified subject ID, COVID-19 status, age in years and sex. Where available, HLA class I and class II types were obtained from metadata supplied by the sample provider rather than from assay-based typing.

A single count supports this clone. Its antigen is still unknown. No clone much larger than this one lies a single base away; base qualities are absent. From the cysteine up to the phenylalanine, the CDR3 has a length of 15 residues. Only the CDR3 region is kept as DNA, spanning 45 bases read in frame from base 1. The V and J ends are trimmed by 5 bases and 2 bases, leaving 16 bases between them. From the germline V gene, CDR1 is SGHTS and CDR2 is YDEGEE. TCRbeta CDR3 regions were amplified from genomic DNA using the immunoSEQ Assay, a bias-controlled multiplex PCR. In the paper's pipeline: The number of nucleated cells in each sample was estimated from the amplification of reference gene primers within the assay. To quantify the absolute abundance of each unique TCRbeta CDR3 rearrangement, sequence reads were collapsed and filtered. For each sample, productive Simpson clonality was calculated by taking the square root of Simpson's diversity index across productive rearrangements. The source is immuneACCESS, and TCRdb retained only in-frame sequences with V and J called. Part of the clones is not carried over; for the studies checked, unresolved V genes explain less than half of this, and the remainder is unexplained. The V and J calls and the clone size are those of that table, but D and trimming were determined from the DNA. The sample contains a few hundred thousand clones, about 92% of them found a single time. The biggest ten clones account for approximately 0.55% of the sample.

Broader findings and caveats from the paper: How much clinical and demographic metadata was included differed by source and by participant, and the metadata was provided uncurated.

Participants in the prospective study were aged about 18 to 90 years, lived in 20 to 30 United States geographic areas, and enrolled through a virtual design. To assign participants to cohorts, the prospective study relied on clinical history that participants themselves reported in a screening survey and a study questionnaire. For ImmuneRACE Cohort 3, a participant was defined as recovered based on two consecutive negative NP/OP PCR tests, clearance by a healthcare professional, or resolution of symptoms. Mobile phlebotomists in the prospective study collected whole blood, serum and a nasopharyngeal or oropharyngeal swab from every participant. Over a roughly 2-month period, participants in the prospective study had the option of providing additional blood draws and questionnaires. Before DNA extraction, blood samples from the prospective study were shipped at room temperature or frozen.

The TCR comes from a young man who had recovered from COVID-19. Sequencing was performed on PBMCs or T cells enriched from blood (not recorded which). The rearranged chain carries TRBV5-8 and TRBJ1-1; TRBD1 is a possible D gene, resting on 6 matching bases. The nucleotide sequence reads TGTGCCAGCAGTCGCCCCTACAGGGTTAACACTGAAGCTTTCTTT. It encodes CASSRPYRVNTEAFF.